The TCR beta chain described here comes from a study of blood T cells in healthy people across ages. Study-wide results and caveats: Aged donors had fewer naive CD4+ cells and lower diversity than long-lived donors.

A second about 6 to 12 cycle PCR used barcoded and J-beta primers. Each CDR3 protein is one row after TCRdb ran MiXCR on the 5' RACE reads. The sample shows about 680,000 distinct CDR3 sequences, approximately 50% of them seen only once. Concerning this clonotype: Antigen unknown.

Sequencing was carried out using blood. The receptor was derived from an older woman in good health.

This CDR3 reads CASRRQGWDSYNSPLHF. The CDR3 DNA is TGTGCCAGCAGAAGACAGGGGTGGGACTCCTATAATTCACCCCTCCACTTT. The V and J genes are TRBV28 and TRBJ1-6; TRBD1 matches 8 bases. Germline V gene sequence: CDR1 MDHEN, CDR2 SYDVKM. The CDR3 totals 17 residues. With 6 bases clipped from V and 0 bases from J, the junction kept 7 bases outside the gene matches.